Presented here are 7 T cell receptor beta chains from one specimen sequenced in a study of blood T cell repertoires in COVID-19. Repertoires were generated with immunoSEQ multiplex PCR, while TCRdb's copy carries only in-frame clones and drops some. The table has around 170,000 clones, around 84% seen once; the top ten hold around an eighth. Sequenced sample: peripheral blood. Receptors originate from a man younger than 40 with active or convalescent COVID-19.

This chain joins TRBV3-1 (or the pseudogene TRBV3-2) and TRBJ2-3; possible D gene TRBD1, 6 bases. The V gene lost 0 bases and the J gene lost 4 bases, with 17 bases spanning the gap. The CDR3 extends over 17 amino acids. The V gene's germline CDR1 is LGHDT and CDR2 YNNKEL (reference sequence). This CDR3 reads CASSQDRGRSDADTQYF. For the CDR3, the DNA is TGTGCCAGCAGCCAAGACAGGGGTCGTTCTGATGCAGATACGCAGTATTTT.

The sample holds a few counts of this clone. The rearrangement uses TRBV24-1 and TRBJ2-1; 13 nucleotides align to TRBD2. Germline-derived CDR1 and CDR2 are KGHDR and SFDVKD. After removal of 1 base from V and 9 bases from J, the junction contained 5 bases not matched to a gene. The CDR3 sequence is 16 residues long. The CDR3 nucleotides are TGTGCCACCAGTGATTTCGGGACTAGCGGGATCACTGAGCAGTTCTTC. This sequence encodes CATSDFGTSGITEQFF.

The chain uses TRBV7-9 and TRBJ1-5, with 7 positions matching TRBD1. Unmatched junction bases numbered 7, after V lost 5 bases and J lost 3 bases. Germline assignment: CDR1 SEHNR and CDR2 FQNEAQ (reference sequence). This CDR3 region has 15 residues. This CDR3 is CASSPGDSSNQPQHF. For the CDR3, the DNA is TGTGCCAGCAGCCCAGGGGACAGCTCCAATCAGCCCCAGCATTTT.

Only one count was recorded for this clone. This sequence joins TRBV18 and TRBJ2-7, with 11 bases lining up with TRBD2. Germline lookup yields CDR1 KGHSH and CDR2 LQKENI. This CDR3 has 22 amino acids. V was clipped by 4 bases and J by 0 bases; unmatched bases: 23. CDR3 sequence: CASSQAGTGILPTSGSSYEQYF. The CDR3 DNA reads as TGTGCCAGCTCACAAGCCGGGACAGGGATTTTACCAACTAGCGGGAGCTCCTACGAGCAGTACTTC. The full variable domain, in which reference TRBV18 and TRBJ2-7 provide the parts outside the CDR3, is NAGVMQNPRHLVRRRGQEARLRCSPMKGHSHVYWYRQLPEEGLKFMVYLQKENIIDESGMPKERFSAEFPKEGPSILRIQQVVRGDSAAYFCASSQAGTGILPTSGSSYEQYFGPGTRLTVT.

The chain is built from TRBV5-8 and TRBJ2-5; 7 nucleotides match TRBD2. The CDR3 consists of 14 residues. V was pared by 3 bases and J by 5 bases, with 7 bases of the junction left unmatched. The germline gives CDR1 SGHTS, CDR2 YDEGEE. Here the CDR3 reads CASSWDYRGETQYF. CDR3 nucleotides: TGTGCCAGCAGCTGGGACTACCGGGGGGAGACCCAGTACTTC.

The chain carries TRBV5-1 and TRBJ2-3, with TRBD1 matching over 8 bases. The J segment lost 4 bases and the V segment lost 4 bases, leaving 17 bases of the junction unmatched. CDR1 and CDR2 from the germline V gene are SGHRS and YFSETQ. The CDR3 sequence is 18 residues long. The CDR3 here is CASSPADPPGGWADTQYF. In DNA form, the CDR3 reads TGCGCCAGCAGCCCAGCCGACCCGCCAGGGGGCTGGGCAGATACGCAGTATTTT.

J is TRBJ1-2 and V is TRBV6-5, with no clear D. The CDR3 runs to 15 residues. Trimming took 2 bases from V and 2 from J, leaving 12 bases between them. Germline CDR1 reads MNHEY; CDR2 reads SVGAGI. CDR3 in amino acids: CASSYTETPNYGYTF. CDR3 DNA: TGTGCCAGCAGTTACACCGAGACACCGAACTATGGCTACACCTTC.